The 32 T cell receptor beta chains below were found in one sample sequenced in a study of STAT3 mutations in large granular lymphocyte leukemia. The antigens these receptors bind are not known. Points from the study as a whole: Every T-cell large granular lymphocyte leukemia patient had at least one immunodominant TCR beta clonotype.

Using immunoSEQ multiplex PCR, the repertoire was profiled, and TCRdb retains in-frame clones only, with some absent. This sample has approximately 1,100 clones; around 49% occur once, and the top ten carry roughly 52%. Specimen: peripheral blood mononuclear cells. Receptors were obtained from a male patient in his fifties with T-cell large granular lymphocyte leukemia. Some clones in this sample may be carry-over from other donors' samples.

The chain recombines TRBV9 with TRBJ2-5; D gene ambiguous. The CDR3 loop spans 13 amino acids. The germline V and J ends were trimmed by 4 bases and 5 bases, with 12 bases remaining between them. Germline lookup yields CDR1 SGDLS and CDR2 YYNGEE. The CDR3 is CASSPLREETQYF. The CDR3 DNA reads TGTGCCAGCAGCCCGCTCCGTGAGGAGACCCAGTACTTC.

V gene TRBV6-5 combines with J gene TRBJ2-5; no reliable D call. Germline loops: CDR1 MNHEY, CDR2 SVGAGI. The CDR3 has 15 amino acids. V lost 0 bases, J lost 0 bases, and 8 bases lay in between. DNA for the CDR3: TGTGCCAGCAGTTACTCGCCTGCTTACCAAGAGACCCAGTACTTC. This translates into CASSYSPAYQETQYF.

The chain combines TRBV18 with TRBJ2-3; the D is unclear. The V gene lost 3 bases and the J gene lost 4 bases, with 8 bases spanning the gap. Germline CDR1 reads KGHSH; CDR2 reads LQKENI. This CDR3 is 13 amino acids long. CDR3: CASSPTTSDTQYF. The CDR3 bases are TGTGCCAGCTCACCCACGACCTCAGATACGCAGTATTTT.

This clone rates as large. The chain has TRBV5-1 and TRBJ2-7; D is perhaps TRBD2 (5 bases). CDR1 SGHRS and CDR2 YFSETQ come from the germline V gene. Trimming left V 4 bases short and J 2 bases short, with 19 bases between. The CDR3 runs to 16 residues. The CDR3 DNA reads TGCGCCAGCAGCCCTTACACGACTAATTCAGCCTACGAGCAGTACTTC. It yields the protein CASSPYTTNSAYEQYF.

The chain uses TRBV5-1 and TRBJ2-7; 9 positions agree with TRBD1. This CDR3 comprises 14 residues. V dropped 4 bases and J dropped 6; count of bases not matched to a gene: 8. CDR1 SGHRS and CDR2 YFSETQ come from the germline V gene. CDR3 region: CASSLGQGIAEQYF. Written as DNA, the CDR3 is TGCGCCAGCAGCCTCGGACAGGGGATCGCCGAGCAGTACTTC. Full variable domain (missing parts from reference TRBV5-1 and TRBJ2-7): KAGVTQTPRYLIKTRGQQVTLSCSPISGHRSVSWYQQTPGQGLQFLFEYFSETQRNKGNFPGRFSGRQFSNSRSEMNVSTLELGDSALYLCASSLGQGIAEQYFGPGTRLTVT.

This clone was seen only a few times. The J gene is TRBJ2-1, the V gene TRBV6-5, with D hard to call. Germline-derived CDR1 and CDR2 are MNHEY and SVGAGI. The CDR3 spans 16 residues. V lost 4 bases and J 3 bases, leaving 16 bases between the germline ends. The CDR3 nucleotides are TGTGCCAGCAGTTGGGTCTCGTCGACCCACTACAATGAGCAGTTCTTC. As protein: CASSWVSSTHYNEQFF.

V usage is TRBV18 and J usage is TRBJ2-1; D tentatively reads TRBD1 or TRBD2 (6 bases each). The CDR3 is 17 amino acids. V lost 3 bases and J lost 10, with 25 bases in between. Germline-derived CDR1 and CDR2 are KGHSH and LQKENI. The CDR3 is CASSPVTPGPVGGEQFF. The CDR3 DNA follows: TGTGCCAGCTCACCGGTCACTCCTGGTCCTGTAGGGGGGGAGCAGTTCTTC.

This rearrangement joins TRBV5-6 to TRBJ2-7; TRBD2 might be the D (5 bases). Germline CDR1 is SGHDT and CDR2 is YYEEEE. This CDR3 is 12 amino acids long. Trimming left V 3 bases short and J 5 bases short, with 9 bases between. CDR3 sequence: CASSYGLNEQYF. In DNA, the CDR3 is TGTGCCAGCAGCTACGGACTGAACGAGCAGTACTTC.

This clone was detected only a few times. V is TRBV5-1 and J is TRBJ2-7; 10 nucleotides match TRBD2. V was clipped by 3 bases and J by 7 bases; unmatched bases: 10. Germline values: CDR1 SGHRS, CDR2 YFSETQ. This CDR3 has 15 amino acids. The CDR3: CASSSGTSDDLEQYF. The CDR3 bases are TGCGCCAGCAGCTCCGGGACTAGCGACGATCTGGAGCAGTACTTC.

The genes are TRBV13 and TRBJ2-5; the D gene is possibly TRBD2 (6 bases). Germline CDR1 is PRHDT and CDR2 is FYEKMQ (reference sequence). With 6 bases removed from V and 5 bases from J, the gap between germline ends came to 16 bases. The CDR3 has 14 residues. CDR3 sequence (DNA): TGTGCCAGCAGTTCGGGCATCCGGGGGGAGACCCAGTACTTC. Translating gives CASSSGIRGETQYF.

Only a few counts were recorded for this clone. V usage is TRBV28 and J usage is TRBJ1-2; weak D call: TRBD1 (5 bases). The CDR3 spans 13 residues. The V gene's germline CDR1 is MDHEN and CDR2 SYDVKM. V was pared by 2 bases and J by 4 bases, with 8 bases between. The CDR3 DNA sequence: TGTGCCAGCAGTTTAATGGGGACCTATGGCTACACCTTC. It yields the protein CASSLMGTYGYTF.

The chain is built from TRBV30 and TRBJ1-2; 7 positions agree with TRBD1. Germline CDR1 is GTSNPN and CDR2 is SVGIG (reference sequence). The ends lost 2 bases at V and 5 bases at J; junction bases unmatched: 8. The CDR3 is made up of 14 amino acids. The CDR3 protein is CAWSTAGGTYGYTF. In nucleotides, the CDR3 is TGTGCCTGGAGTACGGCAGGGGGTACTTATGGCTACACCTTC.

By proportion, this clone is large. The chain's CDR3 is CASSESGQKEETQYF. The CDR3 bases are TGCGCCAGCAGTGAGTCGGGACAGAAAGAAGAGACCCAGTACTTC. The V call is TRBV10-1, the J call TRBJ2-5, with 7 bases identical to TRBD1. J lost 3 bases, V lost 0 bases, and 4 bases had no gene match. The V gene's germline CDR1 is WNHNN and CDR2 SYGVQD (reference sequence). The CDR3 is made up of 15 amino acids.

V gene TRBV18 combines with J gene TRBJ2-7, with 8 bases fitting TRBD1. Germline assignment: CDR1 KGHSH and CDR2 LQKENI. V shed 5 bases, J shed 3 bases, and the junction held 3 bases outside the gene matches. This CDR3 has 13 residues. The CDR3 loop reads CASSETGDYEQYF. For the CDR3, the DNA is TGTGCCAGCTCAGAGACAGGGGACTACGAGCAGTACTTC.

This clone was picked up a small number of times. This chain connects TRBV5-6 to TRBJ2-7; tentative D call: TRBD2 (5 bases). V was cut by 4 bases and J by 1 base, with 21 bases left in between. The CDR3 totals 17 residues. Germline assignment: CDR1 SGHDT and CDR2 YYEEEE. In nucleotides, the CDR3 is TGTGCCAGCAGCCCCCGAGAGGGCCGCATCTTATCCTACGAGCAGTACTTC. Translation gives CASSPREGRILSYEQYF.

This clone was detected only a few times. The genes are TRBV29-1 and TRBJ1-1; TRBD1 aligns across 7 bases. CDR3 length: 11 residues. Germline values: CDR1 SQVTM, CDR2 ANQGSEA. Trimming took 3 bases from V and 9 from J; bases not matched to a gene: 4. The CDR3 protein is CSVDTQGKAFF. The CDR3 DNA follows: TGCAGCGTTGATACACAGGGGAAAGCTTTCTTT.

This clone was recorded only once. The CDR3 sequence: CAWSPVAGGPYEQYF. DNA of the CDR3: TGTGCCTGGAGTCCTGTAGCGGGAGGGCCCTACGAGCAGTACTTC. This chain joins TRBV30 and TRBJ2-7; 11 bases are shared with TRBD2. This CDR3 comprises 15 residues. V dropped 2 bases and J dropped 2; count of bases not matched to a gene: 5. Germline V gives CDR1 GTSNPN, CDR2 SVGIG (reference sequence).

This chain joins TRBV6-6 and TRBJ2-5; no firm D call. V shed 9 bases and J shed 5 bases, with 16 bases lying between them. The CDR3 length is 13 residues. In germline, CDR1 is MNHNY, CDR2 SVGAGI (reference sequence). CDR3 coding DNA: TGTGCCAGTGGACGGCTATCGGTGGAGACCCAGTACTTC. This gives the protein CASGRLSVETQYF.

V and J are TRBV5-1 and TRBJ2-7; D is unresolved. The ends were cut back, 0 bases at V and 2 bases at J, with 6 bases in the middle. Germline values: CDR1 SGHRS, CDR2 YFSETQ. CDR3 size: 13 residues. This chain's CDR3 is CASSLDPAYEQYF. For the CDR3, the DNA is TGCGCCAGCAGCTTGGATCCGGCCTACGAGCAGTACTTC.

The V and J genes are TRBV20-1 and TRBJ2-1; D unclear. CDR1 and CDR2 from the germline V gene are DFQATT and SNEGSKA (reference sequence). Trimming shortened V by 3 bases and J by 5 bases, and 5 bases separated the two germline ends. The CDR3 contains 11 residues. CDR3 residues: CSASIDNEQFF. CDR3 DNA sequence: TGCAGTGCTAGTATAGACAATGAGCAGTTCTTC.

This clone is termed large. The J gene is TRBJ2-3, the V gene TRBV27; no clear D gene. The CDR3 spans 13 residues. Between the trimmed V and J ends, which lost 5 bases and 6 bases, there was a span of 12 bases. Germline V gene sequence: CDR1 MNHEY, CDR2 SMNVEV (reference sequence). CDR3 nucleotides: TGTGCCAGCAGTCCAACCTCGGAGGATACGCAGTATTTT. Its protein product is CASSPTSEDTQYF.

The chain links TRBV27 to TRBJ2-7, with D perhaps TRBD1 or TRBD2 (5 bases each). The ends were cut back, 5 bases at V and 7 bases at J, with 15 bases in the middle. Germline V CDR1 and CDR2: MNHEY, SMNVEV (reference sequence). The length of the CDR3 is 13 residues. The CDR3 is CASSPSQWGEQYF. In DNA, the CDR3 is TGTGCCAGCAGTCCCTCGCAGTGGGGGGAGCAGTACTTC.

Sample share makes this clone medium-sized (0.01 to 0.1%). The chain links TRBV29-1 to TRBJ2-2; 10 positions agree with TRBD1. V was pared by 6 bases and J by 1 base, with 2 bases of the junction left unmatched. This CDR3 has 14 amino acids. CDR1 and CDR2 (germline): SQVTM, ANQGSEA. The CDR3 loop reads CSVGTGVNTGELFF. The CDR3 region has the DNA TGCAGCGTCGGGACAGGGGTGAACACCGGGGAGCTGTTTTTT.

This chain joins TRBV30 and TRBJ2-2; unclear D gene. The length of the CDR3 is 11 residues. The germline V and J ends were trimmed by 3 bases and 8 bases, with 7 bases remaining between them. CDR1 is GTSNPN and CDR2 is SVGIG in the germline V gene (reference sequence). The CDR3 loop reads CAWSNRGELFF. In DNA form, the CDR3 reads TGTGCCTGGAGCAATCGGGGGGAGCTGTTTTTT.

This chain uses TRBV6-5 with TRBJ2-7; 7 bases line up with TRBD1. Germline loops: CDR1 MNHEY, CDR2 SVGAGI. The CDR3 consists of 14 residues. Unmatched junction bases numbered 8, after V lost 5 bases and J lost 4 bases. CDR3 in amino acids: CASSPWTGFYEQYF. The CDR3 DNA reads as TGTGCCAGCAGTCCGTGGACAGGCTTTTACGAGCAGTACTTC.

V is TRBV30 and J is TRBJ1-5; possibly TRBD1 for D (6 bases). This CDR3 has 13 amino acids. Germline V gives CDR1 GTSNPN, CDR2 SVGIG (reference sequence). V shed 5 bases and J shed 7 bases, with 15 bases lying between them. DNA for the CDR3: TGTGCCTGGGGTACTCAGGGGAACCAGCCCCAGCATTTT. It encodes CAWGTQGNQPQHF.

CDR3 protein: CASSPKGAGLYNEQFF. DNA of the CDR3: TGTGCCAGCAGCCCTAAGGGGGCGGGGCTCTACAATGAGCAGTTCTTC. The rearrangement uses TRBV6-6 and TRBJ2-1, with D perhaps TRBD1 (7 bases). The CDR3 is 16 residues long. Germline V gene sequence: CDR1 MNHNY, CDR2 SVGAGI (reference sequence). V was trimmed by 6 bases and J by 3 bases, leaving 18 bases between them.

This clone occurred a few times. V and J are TRBV27 and TRBJ2-7; no firm D call. Per germline, CDR1 MNHEY and CDR2 SMNVEV (reference sequence). CDR3 size: 11 residues. Trimming pared 10 bases from V and 2 bases from J, leaving 9 bases between. The CDR3 region is CATGVTYEQYF. CDR3 in DNA: TGTGCCACAGGCGTGACCTACGAGCAGTACTTC.

This clone rates as large. The gene calls are TRBV6-5 and TRBJ1-2, with D tentatively TRBD1 (5 bases). The length of the CDR3 is 13 residues. Trimming removed 4 bases from V and 5 bases from J, with 11 bases in between. The V gene's germline CDR1 is MNHEY and CDR2 SVGAGI. This chain's CDR3 is CASSFKGPYGYTF. CDR3 in DNA: TGTGCCAGCAGTTTCAAGGGGCCTTATGGCTACACCTTC.

This clone came up a few times. J is TRBJ2-7 and V is TRBV6-5; TRBD2 matches 8 bases. CDR3 size: 15 residues. V lost 5 bases and J lost 1; bases outside the gene matches: 7. CDR1 is MNHEY and CDR2 is SVGAGI in the germline V gene. CDR3 coding DNA: TGTGCCAGCAGTAAACCCCGGGGGGGTTCCTACGAGCAGTACTTC. It is translated as CASSKPRGGSYEQYF.

The rearrangement joins TRBV30 to TRBJ2-7; no definite D call. Germline assignment: CDR1 GTSNPN and CDR2 SVGIG (reference sequence). The CDR3 length is 15 residues. V lost 2 bases to trimming and J lost 3 bases, with 17 bases between them. CDR3 sequence reads: CAWSFGVPIVYEQYF. CDR3 DNA: TGTGCCTGGAGTTTTGGGGTCCCTATAGTCTACGAGCAGTACTTC.

In this sample, this clone turned up a few times. The chain joins TRBV30 to TRBJ1-1, with D unclear. This CDR3 comprises 11 residues. CDR1 and CDR2 from the germline V gene are GTSNPN and SVGIG (reference sequence). CDR3 amino acids: CGWQINAEAFF. Written as DNA, the CDR3 is TGTGGGTGGCAGATTAACGCTGAAGCTTTCTTT. Full variable domain (missing parts from reference TRBV30 and TRBJ1-1): SQTIHQWPATLVQPVGSPLSLECTVEGTSNPNLYWYRQAAGRGLQLLFYSVGIGQISSEVPQNLSASRPQDRQFILSSKKLLLSDSGFYLCGWQINAEAFFGQGTRLTVV.